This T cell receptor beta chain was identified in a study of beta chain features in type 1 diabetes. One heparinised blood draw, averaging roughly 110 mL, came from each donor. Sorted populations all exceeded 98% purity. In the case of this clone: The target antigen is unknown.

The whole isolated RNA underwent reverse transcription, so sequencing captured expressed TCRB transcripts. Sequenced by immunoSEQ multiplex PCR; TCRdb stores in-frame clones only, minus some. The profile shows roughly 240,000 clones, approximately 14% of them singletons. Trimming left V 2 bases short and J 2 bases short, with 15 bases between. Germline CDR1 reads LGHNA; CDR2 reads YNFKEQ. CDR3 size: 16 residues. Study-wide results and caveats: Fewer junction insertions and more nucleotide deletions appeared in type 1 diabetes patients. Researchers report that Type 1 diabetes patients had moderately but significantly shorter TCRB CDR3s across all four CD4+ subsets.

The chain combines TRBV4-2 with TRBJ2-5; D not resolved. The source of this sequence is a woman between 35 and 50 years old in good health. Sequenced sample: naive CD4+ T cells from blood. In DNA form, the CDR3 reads TGTGCCAGCAGCCAAACCCTTAATAGACTGCAAGAGACCCAGTACTTC. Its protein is CASSQTLNRLQETQYF.